The 16 T cell receptor beta chains below all came from one sample that was sequenced in a study of early T cells in non-severe SARS-CoV-2 infection. TCRdb re-called the 5' RACE reads through MiXCR, storing one row per CDR3 protein. The data show approximately 30,000 distinct CDR3 sequences, about 4.7% seen once. Sequenced: whole blood. The origin of the receptors is an adult who was a healthcare worker with PCR-confirmed SARS-CoV-2 infection or an uninfected control (not recorded which).

The CDR3, as DNA: TGTGCCAGCAGCCAAGAATCGGTGGCTAGCGGGGGGGCAGCCAAAAACATTCAGTACTTC. It is translated as CASSQESVASGGAAKNIQYF. The chain links TRBV4-2 to TRBJ2-4; 12 bases line up with TRBD2. The J segment lost 0 bases and the V segment lost 0 bases, leaving 9 bases of the junction unmatched. From germline, CDR1 is LGHNA and CDR2 YNFKEQ. This CDR3 is 20 amino acids long.

The rearrangement uses TRBV7-9 and TRBJ1-1; D gene ambiguous. With 2 bases removed from V and 7 bases from J, the gap between germline ends came to 14 bases. CDR3 length: 14 amino acids. Germline CDR1 and CDR2: SEHNR and FQNEAQ (reference sequence). The chain's CDR3 is CASSLHMGPNEAFF. In DNA, the CDR3 is TGTGCCAGCAGCTTACATATGGGCCCTAATGAAGCTTTCTTT.

This clonotype has more than one count but fewer than ten. This sequence joins TRBV4-3 and TRBJ1-2; possible D gene TRBD1, 6 bases. This CDR3 comprises 16 residues. V shed 1 base and J shed 3 bases, with 15 bases lying between them. Germline CDR1 and CDR2: LGHNA and YSLEER. CDR3 bases: TGCGCCAGCAGCCAAGTCCTACAGGGACCGGACTATGGCTACACCTTC. Its translation is CASSQVLQGPDYGYTF.

The gene calls are TRBV5-1 and TRBJ1-1; D is ambiguous. V was shortened by 7 bases and J by 1 base, with 5 bases between the two germline ends. The CDR3 extends over 11 amino acids. The V gene's germline CDR1 is SGHRS and CDR2 YFSETQ. The CDR3 loop is CASYSNTEAFF. The CDR3 DNA is TGCGCCAGCTACTCGAACACTGAAGCTTTCTTT.

This clonotype turned up a few times. The V gene is TRBV20-1, the J gene TRBJ1-1; TRBD1 aligns across 7 bases. This CDR3 is 14 amino acids long. Germline V CDR1 and CDR2: DFQATT, SNEGSKA (reference sequence). V was pared by 2 bases and J by 1 base, with 4 bases of the junction left unmatched. The CDR3 DNA sequence: TGCAGTGCTAGACGAGGACAGGCGAACACTGAAGCTTTCTTT. Protein product: CSARRGQANTEAFF.

This clonotype was observed at least ten times. The chain carries TRBV20-1 and TRBJ2-6, with a weak D call TRBD2 (5 bases). CDR3 length equals 14 residues. In germline, CDR1 is DFQATT, CDR2 SNEGSKA (reference sequence). The V end lost 6 bases, the J end lost 3 bases, and 12 bases lay between the germline ends. The CDR3 DNA sequence: TGCAGTGCACGACAAGCGGTTGGGGCCAACGTCCTGACTTTC. Amino acids: CSARQAVGANVLTF.

This clonotype was observed a handful of times. The chain has TRBV30 and TRBJ2-5, with D perhaps TRBD1 (6 bases). V lost 4 bases and J lost 2, with 8 bases in between. Germline CDR1 reads GTSNPN; CDR2 reads SVGIG (reference sequence). This CDR3 is built from 12 residues. The CDR3 region has the DNA TGTGCCTGGAAGGGGGAACAAGAGACCCAGTACTTC. The encoded protein is CAWKGEQETQYF.

This clonotype was picked up many times. The J gene is TRBJ1-6, the V gene TRBV27, with 8 bases lining up with TRBD1. Germline V CDR1 and CDR2: MNHEY, SMNVEV (reference sequence). V shed 3 bases and J 10 bases; nucleotides not matched to a gene: 5. The CDR3 runs to 14 residues. This CDR3 is CASSFRGPGSPLHF. CDR3 coding DNA: TGTGCCAGCAGTTTCAGGGGGCCGGGGTCACCCCTCCACTTT.

This clonotype occurred many times. This chain links TRBV20-1 with TRBJ2-1; 12 bases line up with TRBD2. The CDR3 loop spans 15 amino acids. The ends lost 5 bases at V and 4 bases at J; junction bases unmatched: 6. Germline CDR1 DFQATT, CDR2 SNEGSKA (reference sequence). Here the CDR3 reads CSASRLAGVYNEQFF. As DNA, the CDR3 is TGCAGTGCTTCCCGACTAGCGGGGGTATACAATGAGCAGTTCTTC.

The chain joins TRBV5-8 to TRBJ1-5; 7 bases map to TRBD1. V dropped 4 bases and J dropped 4; count of bases not matched to a gene: 2. Germline values: CDR1 SGHTS, CDR2 YDEGEE. The CDR3 consists of 13 residues. The CDR3 is CASSVTGNQPQHF. In nucleotides, the CDR3 is TGTGCCAGCAGCGTGACAGGGAATCAGCCCCAGCATTTT.

This clonotype was picked up many times. The chain uses TRBV5-4 and TRBJ1-2; 7 bases fit TRBD1. V shed 5 bases and J 4 bases; nucleotides not matched to a gene: 8. CDR3 length equals 14 residues. Germline assignment: CDR1 SGHNT and CDR2 YYREEE (reference sequence). CDR3 region: CASSQNRGLYGYTF. The CDR3 DNA reads as TGTGCCAGCAGTCAAAACAGGGGTCTCTATGGCTACACCTTC.

This clonotype was found many times. CDR3 nucleotides: TGTGCCAGCAGCTTGATCGGGGGGGGCCCTGATACGCAGTATTTT. Translating it yields CASSLIGGGPDTQYF. V is TRBV5-5 and J is TRBJ2-3; TRBD2 aligns across 8 bases. Germline loops: CDR1 SGHKS, CDR2 YYEKEE (reference sequence). The ends lost 1 base at V and 6 bases at J; junction bases unmatched: 7. The CDR3 totals 15 residues.

The table lists this clonotype with many counts. As DNA, the CDR3 is TGTGCCAGCAGCTTGGCTGGGACATTGAACACTGAAGCTTTCTTT. Its protein is CASSLAGTLNTEAFF. The chain uses TRBV5-4 and TRBJ1-1; tentative D call: TRBD1 (6 bases). Looked up from germline, CDR1 is SGHNT and CDR2 is YYREEE (reference sequence). This CDR3 region has 15 residues. V lost 0 bases and J 0 bases, leaving 9 bases between the germline ends.

V and J are TRBV20-1 and TRBJ2-1, with 10 bases lining up with TRBD2. J was trimmed by 9 bases and V by 6 bases; bases with no gene match: 11. Germline V gene data show CDR1 as DFQATT and CDR2 as SNEGSKA (reference sequence). This CDR3 has 14 residues. The CDR3 loop is CSARYSGGHIEQFF. The DNA for the CDR3 is TGCAGTGCCAGGTATAGCGGGGGGCACATTGAGCAGTTCTTC.

The sample holds many counts of this clonotype. The rearrangement uses TRBV7-8 and TRBJ1-6, with D hard to call. V was clipped by 4 bases and J by 11 bases, with 6 bases between them. The CDR3 length is 11 residues. From germline, CDR1 is SGHVS and CDR2 FQNEAQ. The CDR3 spells CASSSDPPLHF. The CDR3 coding sequence is TGTGCCAGCAGCTCAGACCCACCCCTCCACTTT.

In this sample, this clonotype turned up many times. This sequence joins TRBV7-8 and TRBJ1-6; 7 bases fit TRBD1. CDR1 is SGHVS, CDR2 FQNEAQ, per germline. CDR3 size: 17 residues. V dropped 5 bases and J dropped 9; count of bases not matched to a gene: 16. CDR3 sequence reads: CASSKSTAGGNPSPLHF. The CDR3 DNA sequence: TGTGCCAGCAGCAAAAGCACGGCAGGGGGTAATCCTTCACCCCTCCACTTT.